These 18 T cell receptor beta chains came from one sample sequenced in a study of response to subunit inactivated influenza vaccine. TCRdb re-called the RT-PCR reads with MiXCR, one entry per CDR3 protein. The data hold approximately 680,000 distinct CDR3 sequences, with roughly 14% observed a single time. This material consisted of PBMCs from blood, taken 12 days after vaccination. Receptors originate from a middle-aged man who received an inactivated influenza vaccine.

This clonotype was detected ten times or more. V is TRBV5-1 and J is TRBJ2-2, with D perhaps TRBD1 or TRBD2 (5 bases each). The germline V and J ends were trimmed by 4 bases and 4 bases, with 11 bases remaining between them. There are 14 residues in the CDR3. Germline V gene data show CDR1 as SGHRS and CDR2 as YFSETQ. The chain's CDR3 is CASSEGWSTGELFF. DNA of the CDR3: TGCGCCAGCAGCGAGGGGTGGAGCACCGGGGAGCTGTTTTTT.

There are a few counts of this clonotype. The V call is TRBV3-1, the J call TRBJ2-2; D gene ambiguous. This CDR3 is built from 20 residues. The germline V gene has CDR1 LGHDT and CDR2 YNNKEL (reference sequence). Trimming took 2 bases from V and 0 from J, leaving 22 bases between them. CDR3 DNA sequence: TGTGCCAGCAGCCAACGCTATAGTCGGGCCAGTATCGCGAACACCGGGGAGCTGTTTTTT. This encodes CASSQRYSRASIANTGELFF.

The chain employs TRBV6-2 or TRBV6-3 and TRBJ1-6; D is possibly TRBD1 (5 bases). Germline V lookup: CDR1 MNHEY, CDR2 SVGEGT. The CDR3 loop spans 16 amino acids. Trimming shortened V by 0 bases and J by 6 bases, and 12 bases separated the two germline ends. Here the CDR3 reads CASSYSRGRLNSPLHF. Here the CDR3 DNA reads TGTGCCAGCAGTTACTCGAGGGGACGCCTTAATTCACCCCTCCACTTT.

This clonotype has at least ten counts. In DNA, the CDR3 is TGTGCCAGCAACCTAGGACAGGGGGGGAATCAGCCCCAGCATTTT. This sequence encodes CASNLGQGGNQPQHF. The V and J genes are TRBV5-5 and TRBJ1-5, with TRBD1 identical over 10 bases. Germline CDR1 is SGHKS and CDR2 is YYEKEE (reference sequence). Trimming cost V 6 bases and J 4 bases; bases outside gene matches: 7. The CDR3 is 15 residues long.

This clonotype has a count of ten or more. The chain has TRBV27 and TRBJ2-7; D perhaps matches TRBD2 (6 bases). The germline V gene has CDR1 MNHEY and CDR2 SMNVEV (reference sequence). This CDR3 is built from 17 residues. Trimming removed 0 bases at V and 2 bases at J, with 17 bases between. CDR3 loop: CASSLSSWPGLTYEQYF. As DNA, the CDR3 is TGTGCCAGCAGTTTATCGTCGTGGCCGGGACTGACCTACGAGCAGTACTTC.

This rearrangement joins TRBV19 to TRBJ2-1, with TRBD2 matching 13 bases. Unmatched junction bases numbered 9, after V lost 5 bases and J lost 8 bases. The length of the CDR3 is 16 residues. Germline V gene data show CDR1 as LNHDA and CDR2 as SQIVND (reference sequence). The CDR3 nucleotides read TGTGCCAGTAGTTCCGGACTAGCGGGAGAGTTAGATGAGCAGTTCTTC. It specifies CASSSGLAGELDEQFF.

The rearrangement links TRBV5-6 to TRBJ1-1; D is ambiguous. Trimming shortened V by 0 bases and J by 4 bases, and 10 bases separated the two germline ends. Per germline, CDR1 SGHDT and CDR2 YYEEEE. This CDR3 is 14 amino acids long. The CDR3 spells CASSLGAGSTEAFF. The CDR3 DNA reads as TGTGCCAGCAGCTTGGGCGCGGGGTCCACTGAAGCTTTCTTT.

The chain joins TRBV2 to TRBJ1-1; maybe TRBD1 (5 bases). V gave up 3 bases and J gave up 4 bases, with 18 bases separating them. The CDR3 length is 16 residues. Germline CDR1 reads SNHLY; CDR2 reads FYNNEI. Written as DNA, the CDR3 is TGTGCCAGCAGTGATCGGCAATTGGGGGTTGGCACTGAAGCTTTCTTT. Translation gives CASSDRQLGVGTEAFF.

This clonotype showed up just a few times. J is TRBJ2-5 and V is TRBV20-1; 11 nucleotides align to TRBD2. V lost 1 base, J lost 4 bases, and 8 bases stayed unmatched. Germline CDR1 reads DFQATT; CDR2 reads SNEGSKA (reference sequence). The CDR3 runs 16 residues. CDR3 in amino acids: CSARAPLAGAVETQYF. The DNA of the CDR3 is TGCAGTGCTAGAGCCCCACTAGCGGGAGCGGTAGAGACCCAGTACTTC.

The V call is TRBV10-3, the J call TRBJ2-5; 13 nucleotides line up with TRBD2. The CDR3 totals 15 residues. The V segment lost 5 bases and the J segment 8 bases; nucleotides outside the gene matches: 8. CDR1 and CDR2 (germline): ENHRY, SYGVKD. The CDR3 loop reads CAISLGLAGELTQYF. CDR3 DNA sequence: TGTGCCATCAGTCTAGGACTAGCGGGAGAGCTTACCCAGTACTTC.

Concerning this clonotype: Just one base apart from a much larger clone, this may be a read error. The chain uses TRBV6-2 or TRBV6-3 and TRBJ2-7; D perhaps matches TRBD2 (6 bases). The CDR3 length is 15 residues. V was cut by 2 bases and J by 0 bases, with 11 bases left in between. The germline V gene encodes CDR1 MNHEY and CDR2 SVGEGT. The CDR3 reads CASSYPSVSSYEQYF. CDR3 in DNA: TGTGCCAGCAGTTACCCTAGCGTTAGCTCCTACGAGCAGTACTTC.

CDR3 protein: CASSPNTGYLDGYTF. The CDR3 DNA reads as TGTGCCAGCAGTCCCAACACGGGATATTTGGATGGCTACACCTTC. This chain connects TRBV27 to TRBJ1-2; no reliable D call. V was clipped by 5 bases and J by 6 bases, with 19 bases between them. In germline, CDR1 is MNHEY, CDR2 SMNVEV (reference sequence). The CDR3 consists of 15 residues.

This clonotype showed up many times. The genes are TRBV11-2 and TRBJ2-5; 12 nucleotides line up with TRBD2. The CDR3 extends over 15 amino acids. J was trimmed by 4 bases and V by 1 base; bases with no gene match: 1. In germline, CDR1 is SGHAT, CDR2 FQNNGV. Here the CDR3 DNA reads TGTGCCAGCAGCTTAGGACTAGCGGGAGCAGAGACCCAGTACTTC. This translates into CASSLGLAGAETQYF.

This clonotype showed up just a few times. The V call is TRBV11-2, the J call TRBJ2-3; D may be TRBD1 or TRBD2 (5 bases each). This CDR3 region has 17 residues. CDR1 is SGHAT and CDR2 is FQNNGV in the germline V gene. Trimming stripped 3 bases from V and 6 bases from J, with 22 bases between. The DNA for the CDR3 is TGTGCCAGCAGCTTTAGGGCCCTGGGACCTAGTTGGGATACGCAGTATTTT. This codes for CASSFRALGPSWDTQYF.

The genes are TRBV9 and TRBJ1-1; a weak D match, TRBD1 (5 bases). Germline loops: CDR1 SGDLS, CDR2 YYNGEE. The CDR3 has 15 residues. V lost 0 bases and J lost 0, with 9 bases in between. The CDR3 coding sequence is TGTGCCAGCAGCGTAGATGGACACCTGAACACTGAAGCTTTCTTT. It codes for CASSVDGHLNTEAFF.

This clonotype was counted many times. The gene calls are TRBV28 and TRBJ1-4, with D perhaps TRBD1 (5 bases). Germline assignment: CDR1 MDHEN and CDR2 SYDVKM. With 5 bases removed from V and 6 bases from J, the gap between germline ends came to 16 bases. The CDR3 is 15 residues long. CDR3 DNA: TGTGCCAGCAGTGTAGGGGACCACGGCTATGAAAAACTGTTTTTT. This codes for CASSVGDHGYEKLFF.

This sequence joins TRBV5-1 and TRBJ2-5; possibly TRBD1 for D (5 bases). The CDR3 extends over 13 amino acids. Germline V gives CDR1 SGHRS, CDR2 YFSETQ. Trimming stripped 0 bases from V and 6 bases from J, with 9 bases between. The CDR3 nucleotides are TGCGCCAGCAGCTTGGGGGGCGCGAAGACCCAGTACTTC. Encoded protein: CASSLGGAKTQYF.

The CDR3, as DNA: TGTGCCAGCAGCCGACCCGGGACTAGCGTTGAGCAGTTCTTC. Its protein product is CASSRPGTSVEQFF. The chain uses TRBV11-2 and TRBJ2-1; TRBD2 matches 10 bases. Germline V gene data show CDR1 as SGHAT and CDR2 as FQNNGV. This CDR3 is built from 14 residues. Trimming at V came to 5 bases and at J to 9 bases, leaving 7 bases not matched to a gene.